These T cell receptor beta chains were read from a single sample in a study of OX40 agonist ivuxolimab in advanced cancers. The assay was immunoSEQ multiplex PCR, and TCRdb's table has in-frame clones only and misses some. The data contain around 66,000 clones, roughly 85% of them singletons. Sequenced here: CD4+ or CD8+ T cells sorted from blood, sampled in a trial of the OX40 agonist ivuxolimab. Receptors were obtained from an adult with an advanced solid tumor such as melanoma, head and neck, liver or kidney cancer. CDR3s include the opening cysteine and the closing phenylalanine or tryptophan. A D gene is named only where the DNA matches it firmly. Size tells how often a clone was seen (once, few, many) or the class of an expanded clone, and some rows leave it out.

d_call	v_call	j_call	clone_size	cdr3_length	cdr3_aa	cdr3_nt
TRBD2	TRBV5-1	TRBJ2-3	once	18	CASAPGLAGAAGTDTQYF	TGCGCCAGCGCCCCGGGACTAGCGGGAGCCGCCGGCACAGATACGCAGTATTTT
NA	TRBV7-8	TRBJ2-1	NA	16	CASSLRAVGGYNEQFF	TGTGCCAGCAGCTTACGTGCGGTAGGCGGATACAATGAGCAGTTCTTC
NA	TRBV11-3	TRBJ2-3	NA	15	CASSLGTNIVDTQYF	TGTGCCAGCAGCTTAGGAACTAACATCGTAGATACGCAGTATTTT
NA	TRBV19	TRBJ1-2	NA	13	CASSIRQGYGYTF	TGTGCCAGTAGTATCCGGCAGGGGTATGGCTACACCTTC
TRBD1	TRBV30	TRBJ2-5	NA	15	CAWSDRDRGLETQYF	TGTGCCTGGAGTGACCGGGACAGGGGGCTGGAGACCCAGTACTTC
NA	TRBV5-4	TRBJ2-5	NA	16	CASSPMKDSRKETQYF	TGTGCCAGCAGCCCTATGAAGGACAGCCGAAAAGAGACCCAGTACTTC
TRBD2	TRBV28	TRBJ2-2	NA	15	CASSLASGSFGELFF	TGTGCCAGCAGCCTCGCTAGCGGGAGCTTCGGGGAGCTGTTTTTT
TRBD1	TRBV19	TRBJ1-5	NA	14	CASSQGQGGQPQHF	TGTGCCAGTAGTCAGGGACAGGGTGGCCAGCCCCAGCATTTT
NA	TRBV19	TRBJ2-7	NA	14	CASSISTYPSEQYF	TGTGCCAGTAGTATCTCCACCTACCCAAGCGAGCAGTACTTC
TRBD2	TRBV5-6	TRBJ2-7	NA	15	CASSGLAGASYEQYF	TGTGCCAGCAGCGGGCTAGCGGGAGCGTCCTACGAGCAGTACTTC
TRBD2	TRBV30	TRBJ2-2	NA	14	CAYGLAGRTGELFF	TGTGCCTACGGACTAGCGGGACGTACCGGGGAGCTGTTTTTT
TRBD1	TRBV5-8	TRBJ2-5	NA	15	CASSRGQGLQETQYF	TGTGCCAGCAGCCGGGGACAGGGGCTCCAAGAGACCCAGTACTTC
NA	TRBV28	TRBJ1-1	few	15	CASSLSTVGQGEAFF	TGTGCCAGCAGTTTATCCACCGTCGGGCAGGGTGAAGCTTTCTTT
TRBD1	TRBV29-1	TRBJ1-1	NA	13	CSGEGAANTEAFF	TGCAGCGGCGAGGGGGCAGCGAACACTGAAGCTTTCTTT
NA	TRBV2	TRBJ1-5	NA	12	CASSDGGQPQHF	TGTGCCAGCAGTGATGGAGGACAGCCCCAGCATTTT
NA	TRBV2	TRBJ2-5	NA	14	CASLGGARGETQYF	TGTGCCAGCCTGGGGGGGGCGCGGGGAGAGACCCAGTACTTC
TRBD1	TRBV6-1	TRBJ1-1	NA	13	CASSGQGNTEAFF	TGTGCCAGCAGTGGACAGGGGAACACTGAAGCTTTCTTT
TRBD1	TRBV2	TRBJ1-1	NA	11	CASTRTGEPFF	TGTGCCAGCACTCGGACAGGGGAACCTTTCTTT
TRBD2	TRBV18	TRBJ2-1	NA	16	CASSPPSGRALNEQFF	TGTGCCAGCTCACCACCTAGCGGGAGGGCCCTCAATGAGCAGTTCTTC
NA	TRBV5-1	TRBJ2-7	NA	12	CASSPDSLEQYF	TGCGCCAGCAGCCCGGACAGCCTCGAGCAGTACTTC
TRBD1	TRBV5-4	TRBJ2-6	NA	18	CASSFRTGRSSGANVLTF	TGTGCCAGCAGTTTTAGGACAGGGCGCTCCTCTGGGGCCAACGTCCTGACTTTC
NA	TRBV12-5	TRBJ2-1	NA	13	CASQDSNNNEQFF	TGTGCTAGTCAAGACTCGAATAACAATGAGCAGTTCTTC
NA	TRBV5-4	TRBJ2-3	NA	15	CASSLPGLSTDTQYF	TGTGCCAGCAGCTTGCCGGGACTCAGCACAGATACGCAGTATTTT
TRBD1	TRBV28	TRBJ1-2	NA	15	CASSLGGQVYYGYTF	TGTGCCAGCAGTTTAGGGGGACAGGTATACTATGGCTACACCTTC
NA	TRBV9	TRBJ1-4	NA	16	CASSASQQGGDEKLFF	TGTGCCAGCAGCGCATCCCAACAGGGCGGGGATGAAAAACTGTTTTTT
NA	TRBV5-1	TRBJ2-5	NA	13	CASSLASQETQYF	TGCGCCAGCAGCCTGGCCAGCCAAGAGACCCAGTACTTC
TRBD1	TRBV6-5	TRBJ2-4	NA	11	CATGQGNIQYF	TGTGCCACTGGACAGGGCAACATTCAGTACTTC
NA	TRBV5-1	TRBJ2-3	NA	13	CASSLGGVDTQYF	TGCGCCAGCAGCTTGGGTGGCGTCGATACGCAGTATTTT
TRBD2	TRBV27	TRBJ2-3	NA	14	CASWTSGAPQPQYF	TGTGCCAGCTGGACTAGCGGTGCCCCCCAGCCCCAGTATTTT
NA	TRBV6-1	TRBJ2-2	NA	14	CASSEGQLTGELFF	TGTGCCAGCAGTGAAGGACAGCTCACCGGGGAGCTGTTTTTT
NA	TRBV19	TRBJ1-5	NA	16	CASRGGGVSPNQPQHF	TGTGCCAGTAGGGGAGGGGGGGTAAGCCCCAATCAGCCCCAGCATTTT
TRBD2	TRBV7-2	TRBJ2-3	NA	15	CASSKAQGGTDTQYF	TGTGCCAGCAGCAAAGCGCAGGGAGGGACAGATACGCAGTATTTT
TRBD2	TRBV4-1	TRBJ2-1	NA	17	CASSQDMTSVNLNEQFF	TGCGCCAGCAGCCAAGATATGACTAGCGTTAATTTGAATGAGCAGTTCTTC
TRBD1	TRBV11-2	TRBJ2-7	NA	13	CASSLGDRAPQYF	TGTGCCAGCAGCTTGGGAGACAGGGCCCCGCAGTACTTC
NA	TRBV15	TRBJ1-2	NA	16	CATSPRGGSTHYGYTF	TGTGCCACCAGCCCAAGGGGCGGATCGACGCATTATGGCTACACCTTC
NA	TRBV18	TRBJ2-3	NA	16	CASSPADSQLGDTQYF	TGTGCCAGCTCACCGGCAGACTCCCAATTGGGAGATACGCAGTATTTT
NA	TRBV7-9	TRBJ2-5	NA	13	CASSFGGSETQYF	TGTGCCAGCAGCTTCGGAGGGTCTGAGACCCAGTACTTC
TRBD2	TRBV18	TRBJ2-2	NA	17	CASSPVLAGGSTGELFF	TGTGCCAGCTCGCCAGTCCTGGCGGGAGGGTCCACCGGGGAGCTGTTTTTT
NA	TRBV2	TRBJ2-5	NA	13	CASAREGRETQYF	TGTGCCAGCGCCCGCGAGGGGCGGGAGACCCAGTACTTC
TRBD2	TRBV28	TRBJ2-7	NA	14	CATKRASGSHEQYF	TGTGCCACCAAAAGGGCTAGCGGGAGCCACGAGCAGTACTTC
TRBD1	TRBV2	TRBJ2-7	NA	14	CASRDGRGIYEQYF	TGTGCCAGCAGAGACGGCAGGGGGATCTACGAGCAGTACTTC
NA	TRBV29-1	TRBJ2-7	NA	14	CSVEVQGGSYEQYF	TGCAGCGTTGAGGTCCAGGGCGGCTCCTACGAGCAGTACTTC
TRBD2	TRBV23-1	TRBJ2-2	NA	19	CASSQRRTVAGYNTGELFF	TGCGCCAGCAGTCAACGCCGGACGGTAGCGGGATACAACACCGGGGAGCTGTTTTTT
TRBD2	TRBV28	TRBJ2-7	NA	14	CASSLGWQGGRQYF	TGTGCCAGCAGTTTAGGCTGGCAGGGAGGGAGGCAGTACTTC
NA	TRBV5-1	TRBJ2-6	once	16	CASSQGEGGGANVLTF	TGCGCCAGCAGCCAGGGGGAGGGAGGTGGGGCCAACGTCCTGACTTTC
NA	TRBV5-1	TRBJ1-2	NA	13	CASSLQQEDGYTF	TGCGCCAGCAGCTTGCAACAGGAGGATGGCTACACCTTC
NA	TRBV19	TRBJ1-5	NA	13	CASSQHRNQPQHF	TGTGCCAGTTCTCAACACAGAAATCAGCCCCAGCATTTT
NA	TRBV2	TRBJ1-5	NA	11	CASSYTGDQHF	TGTGCCAGCAGTTACACCGGAGACCAGCATTTT
NA	TRBV9	TRBJ1-6	NA	16	CASSAKQVASNSPLHF	TGTGCCAGCAGCGCCAAACAGGTAGCATCGAATTCACCCCTCCACTTT
NA	TRBV6-5	TRBJ1-4	NA	15	CASRLDGLSNEKLFF	TGTGCCAGCAGGCTCGACGGCCTTTCTAATGAAAAACTGTTTTTT
NA	TRBV5-1	TRBJ1-1	NA	17	CASSLDRGDWGATEAFF	TGCGCCAGCAGCTTGGATCGGGGGGATTGGGGTGCCACTGAAGCTTTCTTT
TRBD2	TRBV11-2	TRBJ2-5	NA	17	CASSSGTSGRGQETQYF	TGTGCCAGCAGCTCGGGGACTAGCGGGAGGGGGCAGGAGACCCAGTACTTC
NA	TRBV19	TRBJ2-5	NA	13	CASSTHGAETQYF	TGTGCCAGTAGTACCCACGGGGCCGAGACCCAGTACTTC
NA	TRBV6-1	TRBJ1-2	NA	14	CASSESRASGGYTF	TGTGCCAGCAGTGAAAGTCGGGCGTCGGGTGGCTACACCTTC
TRBD2	TRBV5-1	TRBJ2-7	NA	14	CASSLGEGSYEQYF	TGCGCCAGCAGCTTGGGGGAGGGCTCCTACGAGCAGTACTTC
TRBD1	TRBV4-2	TRBJ1-4	NA	15	CASSQDRAGGEKLFF	TGTGCCAGCAGCCAAGATCGGGCAGGGGGCGAAAAACTGTTTTTT
NA	TRBV28	TRBJ2-5	few	16	CASTNGVGGIKETQYF	TGTGCCAGCACCAACGGTGTTGGGGGCATTAAAGAGACCCAGTACTTC
TRBD1	TRBV5-6	TRBJ2-5	once	14	CASSRTGKGETQYF	TGTGCCAGCAGCCGGACAGGGAAAGGGGAGACCCAGTACTTC
TRBD1	TRBV4-2	TRBJ2-2	NA	16	CASSQAGGPLSGELFF	TGTGCCAGCAGCCAAGCAGGGGGACCTCTCTCCGGGGAGCTGTTTTTT
NA	TRBV5-1	TRBJ2-1	NA	15	CASSDGREPYNEQFF	TGCGCCAGCAGTGACGGGCGGGAACCGTACAATGAGCAGTTCTTC